Each of the 13 T cell receptor beta chains below was sequenced from the same sample in a study of CD8+ T cells in alopecia areata. cDNA reverse transcribed from extracted RNA served as the sequencing template. Here immunoSEQ multiplex PCR was the method, and the copy in TCRdb shows in-frame clones only, minus some. The sample contains roughly 150,000 clones, less than 65% of which appear only once. The material was CD8+ T cells sorted from blood, obtained at week 0. The receptors shown here come from a human donor with alopecia areata.

This clone has more than one count but fewer than ten. For the CDR3, the DNA is TGTGCCAGCAGCTTAGCAGGCAGGGCTTACAATTCTGGGGCCAACGTCCTGACTTTC. It encodes CASSLAGRAYNSGANVLTF. The V call is TRBV7-2, the J call TRBJ2-6, with D possibly being TRBD1 (5 bases). CDR1 is SGHTA, CDR2 FQGNSA, per germline. V was cut by 0 bases and J by 1 base, with 16 bases left in between. There are 19 residues in the CDR3.

This chain joins TRBV13 and TRBJ1-2; 8 bases map to TRBD1. Trimming removed 1 base from V and 4 bases from J; junction bases left unmatched: 5. This CDR3 has 15 amino acids. Germline CDR1 reads PRHDT; CDR2 reads FYEKMQ (reference sequence). CDR3 nucleotide sequence: TGTGCCAGCAGCTTAGCCAGGGGGCTTGCCTATGGCTACACCTTC. Protein product: CASSLARGLAYGYTF. Variable domain in full (rest from reference TRBV13 and TRBJ1-2): AAGVIQSPRHLIKEKRETATLKCYPIPRHDTVYWYQQGPGQDPQFLISFYEKMQSDKGSIPDRFSAQQFSDYHSELNMSSLELGDSALYFCASSLARGLAYGYTFGSGTRLTVV.

This chain uses TRBV7-8 with TRBJ2-2; TRBD1 aligns across 7 bases. Germline V CDR1 and CDR2: SGHVS, FQNEAQ. J gave up 7 bases and V 1 base, and 9 bases lay outside the gene matches. The CDR3 is 16 residues long. The chain's CDR3 is CASSLEVTGNGGELFF. The CDR3 bases are TGTGCCAGCAGCTTAGAAGTGACAGGGAATGGCGGGGAGCTGTTTTTT.

The chain couples TRBV6-5 to TRBJ1-5; D might be TRBD1 (5 bases). The germline V gene has CDR1 MNHEY and CDR2 SVGAGI. This CDR3 region has 12 residues. V gave up 6 bases and J gave up 5 bases, with 8 bases separating them. For the CDR3, the DNA is TGTGCCAGCAGAGGGGAAGATCAGCCCCAGCATTTT. Protein product: CASRGEDQPQHF.

The chain joins TRBV2 to TRBJ2-3; D call uncertain. The germline V gene encodes CDR1 SNHLY and CDR2 FYNNEI. Trimming cost V 2 bases and J 2 bases, with 11 bases left between them. CDR3 length: 15 amino acids. This chain's CDR3 is CASSEIRQFTDTQYF. The CDR3 DNA follows: TGTGCCAGCAGTGAAATTAGGCAGTTCACAGATACGCAGTATTTT.

V is TRBV6-5 and J is TRBJ2-1; the match to TRBD2 covers 12 bases. Trimming at V came to 7 bases and at J to 8 bases, leaving 3 bases not matched to a gene. This CDR3 has 13 residues. Germline CDR1 is MNHEY and CDR2 is SVGAGI. This chain's CDR3 is CASTLAGGHEQFF. The CDR3 DNA reads TGTGCCAGCACTCTAGCGGGGGGGCATGAGCAGTTCTTC.

The chain is built from TRBV27 and TRBJ1-1, with D tentatively TRBD1 (5 bases). In germline, CDR1 is MNHEY, CDR2 SMNVEV (reference sequence). Trimming took 3 bases from V and 4 from J, leaving 12 bases between them. The length of the CDR3 is 14 residues. The CDR3 nucleotides are TGTGCCAGCAGTTTTCAAGAGGGGAGCACTGAAGCTTTCTTT. It yields the protein CASSFQEGSTEAFF.

This chain links TRBV19 with TRBJ1-5; a possible D gene is TRBD1 (6 bases). The CDR3 covers 16 residues. The V and J ends lost 2 bases and 5 bases respectively, with 16 bases between them. Germline loops: CDR1 LNHDA, CDR2 SQIVND (reference sequence). This chain's CDR3 is CASSIFETGWDQPQHF. In nucleotides, the CDR3 is TGTGCCAGTAGTATATTCGAGACAGGCTGGGATCAGCCCCAGCATTTT.

The chain combines TRBV29-1 with TRBJ1-2; 10 nucleotides match TRBD1. The V gene end was trimmed by 7 bases and the J gene end by 2 bases; junction bases not matched to a gene: 10. The CDR3 loop spans 15 amino acids. The germline CDR1 and CDR2 sequences are SQVTM and ANQGSEA. CDR3 DNA sequence: TGCAGCGCACCCAGTGGGGGACAGGGGAACTATGGCTACACCTTC. This translates into CSAPSGGQGNYGYTF.

V usage is TRBV5-4 and J usage is TRBJ2-7; 8 bases match TRBD1. The CDR3 length is 15 residues. With 0 bases clipped from V and 3 bases from J, the junction kept 5 bases outside the gene matches. Germline CDR1 reads SGHNT; CDR2 reads YYREEE (reference sequence). In nucleotides, the CDR3 is TGTGCCAGCAGCTTGGGAGCAGGGGGCGTCTACGAGCAGTACTTC. It encodes CASSLGAGGVYEQYF.

This chain joins TRBV4-3 and TRBJ2-1; 8 bases are shared with TRBD2. Germline lookup yields CDR1 LGHNA and CDR2 YSLEER. V lost 3 bases and J lost 9; bases outside the gene matches: 7. This CDR3 contains 14 residues. The CDR3 region is CASSQGAGDGEQFF. CDR3 DNA: TGCGCCAGCAGCCAGGGAGCGGGGGATGGTGAGCAGTTCTTC.

This clone was picked up a small number of times. The V gene is TRBV5-1, the J gene TRBJ2-3, with 10 nucleotides matching TRBD2. CDR3 length: 16 amino acids. Germline V CDR1 and CDR2: SGHRS, YFSETQ. The V segment lost 4 bases and the J segment 2 bases; nucleotides outside the gene matches: 7. CDR3 sequence: CASSPVAGGPTDTQYF. The CDR3, as DNA: TGCGCCAGCAGCCCAGTAGCGGGGGGTCCCACAGATACGCAGTATTTT.

This clone has a single count. The gene calls are TRBV2 and TRBJ1-1; D is ambiguous. Germline lookup yields CDR1 SNHLY and CDR2 FYNNEI. V was pared by 11 bases and J by 7 bases, with 11 bases between. This CDR3 comprises 10 residues. Here the CDR3 DNA reads TGTGCCCAAGCGGTAGTTGAAGCTTTCTTT. This encodes CAQAVVEAFF.